The sequence of this T cell receptor (beta chain) was determined in a study of vaccination effects on CD4 cells after COVID-19. With respect to this clone: The antigen is undetermined.

CDR3 size: 14 residues. The V end was cut by 2 bases, the J end by 3 bases, with 7 bases between. Germline V gene data show CDR1 as MNHNY and CDR2 as SVGAGI (reference sequence). With the ViraFEST assay, the study expanded antigen-specific CD4+ T cells using viral peptide pools, then sequenced them. Having been cultured for approximately ten days, the cells underwent CD4+ T cell isolation. It was two doses of either the BNT162b2 or mRNA-1273 vaccine that participants received. Cultures got half-medium changes with IL-2 on days 3 and 7. TCRdb's copy holds only in-frame clones and misses some; the assay was immunoSEQ multiplex PCR. The sample lists about 38,000 clones; roughly four fifths were seen once.

V is TRBV6-6 and J is TRBJ1-4; D is uncertain. The sequencing here drew on CD4+ T cells from PBMCs cultured with HCoV-NL63 spike peptides, taken after COVID-19 vaccination. This clonotype was obtained from a human donor who received a COVID-19 vaccine. Some clones in this sample may be carry-over from other donors' samples. The CDR3 region has the DNA TGTGCCAGCAGTTACAGGGTATCTAATGAAAAACTGTTTTTT. This gives the protein CASSYRVSNEKLFF.